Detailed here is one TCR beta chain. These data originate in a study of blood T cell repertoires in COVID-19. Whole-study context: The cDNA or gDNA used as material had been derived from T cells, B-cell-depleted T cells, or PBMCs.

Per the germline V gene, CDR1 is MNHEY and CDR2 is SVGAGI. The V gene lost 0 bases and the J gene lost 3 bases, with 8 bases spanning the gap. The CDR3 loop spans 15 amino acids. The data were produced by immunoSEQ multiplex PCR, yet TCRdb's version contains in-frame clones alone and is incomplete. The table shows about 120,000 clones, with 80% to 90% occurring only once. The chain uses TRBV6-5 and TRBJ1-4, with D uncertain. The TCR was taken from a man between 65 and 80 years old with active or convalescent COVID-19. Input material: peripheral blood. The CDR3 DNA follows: TGTGCCAGCAGTTACTCGACGGCGGCTAATGAAAAACTGTTTTTT. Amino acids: CASSYSTAANEKLFF.